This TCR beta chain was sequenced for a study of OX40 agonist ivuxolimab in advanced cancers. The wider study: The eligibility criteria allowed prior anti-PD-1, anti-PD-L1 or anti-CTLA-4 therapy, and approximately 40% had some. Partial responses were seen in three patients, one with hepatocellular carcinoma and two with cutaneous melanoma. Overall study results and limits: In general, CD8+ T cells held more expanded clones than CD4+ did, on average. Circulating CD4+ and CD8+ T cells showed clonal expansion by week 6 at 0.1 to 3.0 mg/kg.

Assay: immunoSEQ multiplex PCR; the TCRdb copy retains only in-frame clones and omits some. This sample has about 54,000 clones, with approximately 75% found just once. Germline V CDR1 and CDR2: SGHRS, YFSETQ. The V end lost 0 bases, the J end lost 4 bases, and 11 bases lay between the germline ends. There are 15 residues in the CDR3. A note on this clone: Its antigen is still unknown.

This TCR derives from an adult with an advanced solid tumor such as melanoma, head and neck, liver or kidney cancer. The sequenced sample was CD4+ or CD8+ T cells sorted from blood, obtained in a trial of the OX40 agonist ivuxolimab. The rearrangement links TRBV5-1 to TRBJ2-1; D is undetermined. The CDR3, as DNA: TGCGCCAGCAGCTTGGGACGGTCGCCGTACAATGAGCAGTTCTTC. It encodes CASSLGRSPYNEQFF.